This T cell receptor (beta chain) is drawn from a study of T cell responses to AZD1222 COVID-19 vaccine. Libraries were prepared by immunoSEQ multiplex PCR; TCRdb keeps only in-frame clonotypes and omits some of them. There are about 150,000 clones in the sample; 90% occur only once, and 15% to 20% lies in the top ten. V was clipped by 6 bases and J by 4 bases, with 12 bases between them. CDR3 length: 13 residues. Germline loops: CDR1 LGHNT, CDR2 FRNRAP. The material sequenced was peripheral blood, taken on day 0 of AZD1222 vaccination. This clonotype originated in an adult in good health. This chain uses TRBV12-5 with TRBJ2-5; no reliable D call. The CDR3 sequence is CASGISAGETQYF. The CDR3 region has the DNA TGTGCTAGTGGGATAAGTGCAGGAGAGACCCAGTACTTC.